The present T cell receptor beta chain was sequenced within a study of blood T cell repertoires in COVID-19. Study as a whole: The United States, Italy and Spain were the sources of the acute and convalescent COVID-19 samples.

In its sample, this clone was seen a few times. The repertoire was sequenced with immunoSEQ multiplex PCR; TCRdb's copy has only in-frame clones and lacks some. The repertoire holds hundreds of thousands of clones, with 82% as singletons. Germline values: CDR1 MNHEY, CDR2 SVGAGI. V lost 10 bases and J lost 1; bases outside the gene matches: 9. There are 14 residues in the CDR3. Living in 24 US areas, the participants were between about 18 and 100 years of age. The source of this sequence is a woman aged 55-75 years who had recovered from COVID-19. The chain recombines TRBV6-5 with TRBJ2-5; 7 bases line up with TRBD2. Sequencing was performed on PBMCs or T cells enriched from blood (not recorded which). This CDR3 reads CATTGGGFQETQYF. The CDR3 DNA sequence: TGTGCCACTACTGGCGGGGGATTCCAAGAGACCCAGTACTTC.